The rows below give T cell receptor beta chains drawn from one sample of a study of molecular identifiers for immune sequencing clone quantification. TCRdb independently ran MiXCR on the PCR reads; one entry per CDR3 protein. The sample shows approximately 630,000 distinct CDR3 sequences, about 25% of them seen only once. The sequencing sample was made of naive CD8+ T cells from blood, with Jurkat cell RNA spiked in. These receptors were collected from a human donor in good health. Some libraries in this study had Jurkat cell RNA spiked in. Both conserved end residues are part of each CDR3. The order of the fields is J gene, clone size, D gene, V gene, CDR3 protein, CDR3 DNA. D genes are given only for firm matches. Not every row has a clone size; where given, it reads once, few, many or a size class.

>TRBJ1-1|many|.|TRBV2
CASSVGVRMNTEAFF
TGTGCCAGCAGTGTGGGCGTTAGGATGAACACTGAAGCTTTCTTT
>TRBJ2-5|many|.|TRBV4-3
CASSDGPGETQYF
TGCGCCAGCTCCGACGGCCCCGGGGAGACCCAGTACTTC
>TRBJ2-5|.|TRBD2|TRBV9
CASSVDWGLANQETQYF
TGTGCCAGCAGCGTAGATTGGGGACTAGCGAACCAAGAGACCCAGTACTTC
>TRBJ2-2|few|.|TRBV12-3/TRBV12-4
CASISLNTGELFF
TGTGCCAGCATTTCCCTCAACACCGGGGAGCTGTTTTTT
>TRBJ2-5|few|.|TRBV29-1
CSVEDTTNEETQYF
TGCAGCGTTGAAGATACGACAAACGAAGAGACCCAGTACTTC
>TRBJ2-6|many|.|TRBV7-2
CASSVGVSSGANVLTF
TGTGCCAGCAGCGTTGGGGTGAGCTCTGGGGCCAACGTCCTGACTTTC
>TRBJ2-7|few|TRBD1|TRBV20-1
CSALQVGTGPYEQYF
TGCAGTGCTCTACAGGTTGGGACAGGCCCCTACGAGCAGTACTTC
>TRBJ1-1|once|.|TRBV5-5
CASRGYDINTEAFF
TGTGCCAGCAGAGGATACGACATTAACACTGAAGCTTTCTTT
>TRBJ2-1|.|TRBD2|TRBV29-1
CSVDYTSGYNEQFF
TGCAGCGTTGATTATACTAGCGGTTACAATGAGCAGTTCTTC
>TRBJ1-6|.|.|TRBV30
CAWSSVRIRSPLHF
TGTGCCTGGAGTTCGGTGAGGATACGGTCACCCCTCCACTTT
>TRBJ2-7|.|TRBD2|TRBV7-4
CASSLIAGGLYEQYF
TGTGCCAGCAGCTTAATAGCGGGGGGACTCTACGAGCAGTACTTC
>TRBJ2-2|few|TRBD2|TRBV27
CASAILAGDTGELFF
TGTGCCAGCGCTATCCTAGCGGGAGACACCGGGGAGCTGTTTTTT
>TRBJ2-7|few|.|TRBV10-3
CAISGVYQGRSEQYF
TGTGCCATCAGTGGGGTTTATCAGGGGCGATCCGAGCAGTACTTC
>TRBJ1-3|few|.|TRBV12-3/TRBV12-4
CASTRPGHRSGNTIYF
TGTGCCAGCACCAGGCCGGGACATCGCTCTGGAAACACCATATATTTT
>TRBJ2-2|many|.|TRBV6-2/TRBV6-3
CASSYFGQRYTGELFF
TGTGCCAGCAGTTACTTTGGACAGAGATACACCGGGGAGCTGTTTTTT
>TRBJ2-1|.|TRBD2|TRBV4-1
CASSPEGGGGARNEQFF
TGCGCCAGCAGCCCAGAGGGCGGGGGAGGGGCCCGCAATGAGCAGTTCTTC